The clone carrying this T cell receptor (beta chain) was detected a few times. The antigen is undetermined. TCRdb re-called the RT-PCR reads through MiXCR, storing one row per CDR3 protein. In the table there are around 490,000 distinct CDR3 sequences, 7.5% to 8.5% of which are singletons. Looked up from germline, CDR1 is SEHNR and CDR2 is FQNEAQ (reference sequence). The CDR3 has 16 residues. V dropped 8 bases and J dropped 4 bases, with 18 bases sitting between them. This sample is part of a study of response to subunit inactivated influenza vaccine. Broader study findings: It was suggested by the authors that few new T cells are recruited by each seasonal influenza vaccination.

The source of this sequence is a man aged 45 to 70 who received an inactivated influenza vaccine. This rearrangement joins TRBV7-9 to TRBJ1-6, with D maybe TRBD1 (6 bases). This specimen was PBMCs from blood, taken less than 30 months after vaccination. This CDR3 reads CASCSVQGSYNSPLHF. The DNA of the CDR3 is TGTGCCAGCTGTAGTGTACAGGGATCATATAATTCACCCCTCCACTTT.